This is a list of T cell receptor beta chains from one sample in a study of T-cell memory formation after mild COVID-19. Via MiXCR, TCRdb re-called the 5' RACE reads, giving one row per CDR3 protein. Seen here are roughly 410,000 distinct CDR3 sequences, 20% to 30% observed once, and the top ten hold 8.5% to 9%. The sequenced sample was PBMCs or a T cell subset sorted from them (not recorded which). The receptors derive from an adult woman who had mild COVID-19 (a few samples of this study predate the infection). Cell type and time point are not known. Both conserved end residues are part of each CDR3. D genes are given only for firm matches. Size tells how often a clone was seen (once, few, many) or the class of an expanded clone, and some rows leave it out.

J gene: TRBJ1-2
CDR3 length: 14
D gene: TRBD1
V gene: TRBV5-1
clone size: .
CDR3 DNA: TGCGCCAGCACGTCGGGGGACAGTCTCTATGGCTACACCTTC
CDR3 protein: CASTSGDSLYGYTF

J gene: TRBJ1-1
CDR3 length: 16
D gene: TRBD1
V gene: TRBV20-1
clone size: few
CDR3 DNA: TGCAGTGCTACCGGGACAGGGAGTACATTGAACACTGAAGCTTTCTTT
CDR3 protein: CSATGTGSTLNTEAFF

J gene: TRBJ2-5
CDR3 length: 15
D gene: .
V gene: TRBV6-1
clone size: few
CDR3 DNA: TGTGCCAGCAGTCTCCGCGGGGCAGGGCAAGAGACCCAGTACTTC
CDR3 protein: CASSLRGAGQETQYF

J gene: TRBJ1-4
CDR3 length: 12
D gene: .
V gene: TRBV2
clone size: few
CDR3 DNA: TGTGCCAGCGCTCGATGGGGTGAAAAACTGTTTTTT
CDR3 protein: CASARWGEKLFF

J gene: TRBJ1-4
CDR3 length: 13
D gene: .
V gene: TRBV14
clone size: .
CDR3 DNA: TGTGCCAGCAGCCAAATCGCGAATGAAAAACTGTTTTTT
CDR3 protein: CASSQIANEKLFF

J gene: TRBJ2-6
CDR3 length: 17
D gene: .
V gene: TRBV24-1
clone size: .
CDR3 DNA: TGTGCCACCAGTGATTTTGACAGAAGCTCTGGGGCCAACGTCCTGACTTTC
CDR3 protein: CATSDFDRSSGANVLTF

J gene: TRBJ2-7
CDR3 length: 15
D gene: .
V gene: TRBV6-1
clone size: .
CDR3 DNA: TGTGCCAGCAGTGAAGCGGAAGGGGCGGCCTACGAGCAGTACTTC
CDR3 protein: CASSEAEGAAYEQYF

J gene: TRBJ1-3
CDR3 length: 15
D gene: TRBD1
V gene: TRBV5-1
clone size: .
CDR3 DNA: TGCGCCAGCAGCTTCGACATGACAGGGGGAAACACCATATATTTT
CDR3 protein: CASSFDMTGGNTIYF

J gene: TRBJ2-1
CDR3 length: 15
D gene: .
V gene: TRBV7-8
clone size: .
CDR3 DNA: TGTGCCAGCAGCTTAGGGGCAGGGATTTGGAATGAGCAGTTCTTC
CDR3 protein: CASSLGAGIWNEQFF

J gene: TRBJ2-1
CDR3 length: 15
D gene: .
V gene: TRBV10-3
clone size: few
CDR3 DNA: TGTGCCATCAGTGCCCTTACTGAGGGTAGGGATGAGCAGTTCTTC
CDR3 protein: CAISALTEGRDEQFF

J gene: TRBJ2-7
CDR3 length: 12
D gene: .
V gene: TRBV24-1
clone size: .
CDR3 DNA: TGTGCCACAAGTAATCAGGGATACGAGCAGTACTTC
CDR3 protein: CATSNQGYEQYF

J gene: TRBJ2-3
CDR3 length: 14
D gene: .
V gene: TRBV20-1
clone size: .
CDR3 DNA: TGCAGTGCTAGGTTCCTAGCCAACACAGATACGCAGTATTTT
CDR3 protein: CSARFLANTDTQYF

J gene: TRBJ2-1
CDR3 length: 11
D gene: .
V gene: TRBV3-1
clone size: .
CDR3 DNA: TGTGCCAGCAGCGACTTTAATGAGCAGTTCTTC
CDR3 protein: CASSDFNEQFF

J gene: TRBJ2-1
CDR3 length: 21
D gene: TRBD2
V gene: TRBV7-9
clone size: .
CDR3 DNA: TGTGCCAGCAGCTTAGCGGGACTAGCGGAGGACTTCGGGGGCTCCTACAATGAGCAGTTCTTC
CDR3 protein: CASSLAGLAEDFGGSYNEQFF

J gene: TRBJ2-5
CDR3 length: 16
D gene: .
V gene: TRBV10-3
clone size: few
CDR3 DNA: TGTGCCATCAGTGAGTCCGGGGGGCGGCCCCCAGAGACCCAGTACTTC
CDR3 protein: CAISESGGRPPETQYF

J gene: TRBJ2-7
CDR3 length: 12
D gene: .
V gene: TRBV20-1
clone size: .
CDR3 DNA: TGCAGTGCTAGCAAGGGTGCGAGGGAGCAGTACTTC
CDR3 protein: CSASKGAREQYF

J gene: TRBJ2-1
CDR3 length: 13
D gene: .
V gene: TRBV7-9
clone size: .
CDR3 DNA: TGTGCCAGCAGCTTAGCGCAGTGGTCTGGGAGTCTCTTC
CDR3 protein: CASSLAQWSGSLF

J gene: TRBJ2-1
CDR3 length: 15
D gene: .
V gene: TRBV11-2
clone size: many
CDR3 DNA: TGTGCCAGCAGCTTAGATCCGGTATCTTGGGATGAGCAGTTCTTC
CDR3 protein: CASSLDPVSWDEQFF

J gene: TRBJ1-1
CDR3 length: 13
D gene: .
V gene: TRBV20-1
clone size: .
CDR3 DNA: TGCAGTGCCGCAAGCAGTGCGGACACTGAAGCTTTCTTT
CDR3 protein: CSAASSADTEAFF

J gene: TRBJ2-7
CDR3 length: 14
D gene: TRBD2
V gene: TRBV5-1
clone size: .
CDR3 DNA: TGCGCCAGCAGCGCGGGACTACCGGGCAACGAGCAGTACTTC
CDR3 protein: CASSAGLPGNEQYF

J gene: TRBJ1-1
CDR3 length: 14
D gene: .
V gene: TRBV18
clone size: once
CDR3 DNA: TGTGCCAGCTCACACGAGGGGCGGCACACTGAAGCTTTCTTT
CDR3 protein: CASSHEGRHTEAFF

J gene: TRBJ1-5
CDR3 length: 15
D gene: .
V gene: TRBV6-2/TRBV6-3
clone size: .
CDR3 DNA: TGTGCCGTGGACACCTCCAGATATAGCAATCAGCCCCAGCATTTT
CDR3 protein: CAVDTSRYSNQPQHF

J gene: TRBJ2-5
CDR3 length: 14
D gene: TRBD2
V gene: TRBV5-1
clone size: .
CDR3 DNA: TGCGCCAGCCGACTAGCGGGACCCCAAGAGACCCAGTACTTC
CDR3 protein: CASRLAGPQETQYF

J gene: TRBJ2-7
CDR3 length: 14
D gene: .
V gene: TRBV29-1
clone size: .
CDR3 DNA: TGCAGCGTTGCCCGGGCAGGTGACCCCTACGAGCAGTACTTC
CDR3 protein: CSVARAGDPYEQYF

J gene: TRBJ1-2
CDR3 length: 14
D gene: TRBD1
V gene: TRBV7-9
clone size: .
CDR3 DNA: TGTGCCAGCAGCACCACAGGGGGCGACTATGGCTACACCTTC
CDR3 protein: CASSTTGGDYGYTF